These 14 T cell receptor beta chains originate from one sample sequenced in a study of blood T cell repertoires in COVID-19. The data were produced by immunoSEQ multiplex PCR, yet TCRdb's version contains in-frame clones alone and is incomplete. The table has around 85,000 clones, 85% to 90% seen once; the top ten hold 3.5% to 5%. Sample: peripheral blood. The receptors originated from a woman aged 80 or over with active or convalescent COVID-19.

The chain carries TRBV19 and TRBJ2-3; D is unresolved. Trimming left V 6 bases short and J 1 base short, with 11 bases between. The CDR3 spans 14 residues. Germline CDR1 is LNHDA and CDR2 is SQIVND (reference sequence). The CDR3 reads CASSPSERTDTQYF. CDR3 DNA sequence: TGTGCCAGTAGCCCAAGCGAGCGCACAGATACGCAGTATTTT.

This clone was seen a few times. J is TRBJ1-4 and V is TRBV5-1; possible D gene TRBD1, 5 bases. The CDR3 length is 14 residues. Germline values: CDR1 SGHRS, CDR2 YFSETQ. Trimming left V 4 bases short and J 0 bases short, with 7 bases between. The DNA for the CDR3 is TGCGCCAGCAGCCAGGGCGCAACTAATGAAAAACTGTTTTTT. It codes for CASSQGATNEKLFF.

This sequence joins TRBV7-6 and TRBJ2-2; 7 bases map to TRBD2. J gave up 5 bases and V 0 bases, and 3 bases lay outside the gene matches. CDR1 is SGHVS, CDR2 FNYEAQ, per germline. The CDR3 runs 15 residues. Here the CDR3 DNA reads TGTGCCAGCAGCTTAGCAGCTAGCGGTACCGGGGAGCTGTTTTTT. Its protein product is CASSLAASGTGELFF.

The CDR3: CASSQERASGRPQFF. CDR3 nucleotide sequence: TGTGCCAGCAGCCAAGAAAGGGCTAGCGGGAGGCCCCAGTTCTTC. V and J are TRBV3-1 (or the pseudogene TRBV3-2) and TRBJ2-1, with 11 bases aligning to TRBD2. V lost 0 bases, J lost 13 bases, and 8 bases stayed unmatched. Germline values: CDR1 LGHDT, CDR2 YNNKEL (reference sequence). The CDR3 loop spans 15 amino acids.

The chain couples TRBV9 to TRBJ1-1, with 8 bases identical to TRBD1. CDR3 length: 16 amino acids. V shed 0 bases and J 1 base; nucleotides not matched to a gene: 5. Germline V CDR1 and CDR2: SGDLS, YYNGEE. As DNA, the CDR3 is TGTGCCAGCAGCGTAGGCGCAGGGGGCAGGAACACTGAAGCTTTCTTT. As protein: CASSVGAGGRNTEAFF. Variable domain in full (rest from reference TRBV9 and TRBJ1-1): DSGVTQTPKHLITATGQRVTLRCSPRSGDLSVYWYQQSLDQGLQFLIQYYNGEERAKGNILERFSAQQFPDLHSELNLSSLELGDSALYFCASSVGAGGRNTEAFFGQGTRLTVV.

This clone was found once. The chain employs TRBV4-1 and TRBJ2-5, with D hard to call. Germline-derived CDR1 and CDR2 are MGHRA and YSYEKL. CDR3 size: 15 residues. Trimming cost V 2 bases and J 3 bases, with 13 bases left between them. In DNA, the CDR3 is TGCGCCAGCAGCCAAAGCCCTTCCCGGGAAGAGACCCAGTACTTC. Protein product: CASSQSPSREETQYF.

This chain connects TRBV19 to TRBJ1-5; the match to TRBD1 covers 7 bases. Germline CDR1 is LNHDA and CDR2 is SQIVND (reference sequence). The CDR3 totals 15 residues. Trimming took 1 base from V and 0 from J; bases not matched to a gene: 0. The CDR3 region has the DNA TGTGCCAGTAGTATAGGACAGGGTAGCAATCAGCCCCAGCATTTT. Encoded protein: CASSIGQGSNQPQHF.

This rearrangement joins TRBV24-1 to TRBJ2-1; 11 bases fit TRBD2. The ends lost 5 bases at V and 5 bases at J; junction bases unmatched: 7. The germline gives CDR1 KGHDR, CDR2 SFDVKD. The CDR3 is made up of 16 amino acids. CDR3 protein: CATSGVGTSGNNEQFF. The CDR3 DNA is TGTGCCACCAGTGGGGTGGGGACTAGCGGAAACAATGAGCAGTTCTTC.

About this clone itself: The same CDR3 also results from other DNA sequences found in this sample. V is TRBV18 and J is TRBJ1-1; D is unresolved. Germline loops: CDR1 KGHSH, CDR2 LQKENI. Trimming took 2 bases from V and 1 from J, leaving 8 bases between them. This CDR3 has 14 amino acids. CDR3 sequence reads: CASSPSRGNTEAFF. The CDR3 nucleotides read TGTGCCAGCTCACCATCCCGGGGGAACACTGAAGCTTTCTTT.

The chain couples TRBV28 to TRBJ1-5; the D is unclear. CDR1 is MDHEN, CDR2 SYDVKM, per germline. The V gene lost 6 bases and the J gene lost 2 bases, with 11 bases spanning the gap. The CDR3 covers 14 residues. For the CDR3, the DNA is TGTGCCAGCAGACAGATGATGGGCAATCAGCCCCAGCATTTT. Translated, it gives CASRQMMGNQPQHF.

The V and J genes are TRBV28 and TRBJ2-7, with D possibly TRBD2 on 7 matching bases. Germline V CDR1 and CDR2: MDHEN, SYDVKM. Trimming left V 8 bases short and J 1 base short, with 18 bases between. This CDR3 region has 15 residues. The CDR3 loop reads CASWKGGAGSYEQYF. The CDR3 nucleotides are TGTGCCAGCTGGAAGGGGGGGGCTGGATCCTACGAGCAGTACTTC. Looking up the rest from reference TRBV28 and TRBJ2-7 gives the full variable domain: DVKVTQSSRYLVKRTGEKVFLECVQDMDHENMFWYRQDPGLGLRLIYFSYDVKMKEKGDIPEGYSVSREKKERFSLILESASTNQTSMYLCASWKGGAGSYEQYFGPGTRLTVT.

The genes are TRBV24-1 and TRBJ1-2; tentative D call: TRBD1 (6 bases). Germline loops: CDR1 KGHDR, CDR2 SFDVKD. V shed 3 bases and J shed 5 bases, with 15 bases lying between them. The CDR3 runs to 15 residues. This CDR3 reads CATSDPTGGGYGYTF. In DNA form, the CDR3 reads TGTGCCACCAGTGATCCGACGGGGGGCGGGTATGGCTACACCTTC.

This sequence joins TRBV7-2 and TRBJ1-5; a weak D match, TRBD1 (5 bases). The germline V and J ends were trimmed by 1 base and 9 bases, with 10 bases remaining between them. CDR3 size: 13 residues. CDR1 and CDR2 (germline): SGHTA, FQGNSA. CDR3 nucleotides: TGTGCCAGCAGCTTAGGAGTGGGGCCGCCCCAGCATTTT. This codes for CASSLGVGPPQHF.

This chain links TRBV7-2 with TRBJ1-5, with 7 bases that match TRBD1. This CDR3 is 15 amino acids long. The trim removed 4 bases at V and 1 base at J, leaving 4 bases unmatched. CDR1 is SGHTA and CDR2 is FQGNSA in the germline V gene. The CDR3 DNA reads TGTGCCAGCAGCTCGACAGGGCTCAGCAATCAGCCCCAGCATTTT. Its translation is CASSSTGLSNQPQHF.